The sequence of this TCR beta chain was determined in a study of cytomegalovirus exposure and HLA in healthy donors. General observations from the study: Altogether, 160 or so TCR beta chains were recorded as cytomegalovirus-associated.

On this clone itself: Its antigen is undetermined. Other DNA sequences in this sample translate to the same CDR3.

V shed 2 bases, J shed 4 bases, and the junction held 1 base outside the gene matches. The CDR3 sequence is 13 residues long. Germline assignment: CDR1 SNHLY and CDR2 FYNNEI. Measured with immunoSEQ multiplex PCR; TCRdb has only the in-frame clones, and not every one. This table holds 250,000 to 350,000 clones, about nine tenths found once. The source is a woman younger than 35 in good health and CMV-seronegative. What was sequenced was PBMCs. This rearrangement joins TRBV2 to TRBJ1-1; 7 bases line up with TRBD1. The CDR3 sequence: CASSEQGGTEAFF. CDR3 bases: TGTGCCAGCAGTGAACAGGGGGGCACTGAAGCTTTCTTT. The whole variable domain, filled in from reference TRBV2 and TRBJ1-1, reads EPEVTQTPSHQVTQMGQEVILRCVPISNHLYFYWYRQILGQKVEFLVSFYNNEISEKSEIFDDQFSVERPDGSNFTLKIRSTKLEDSAMYFCASSEQGGTEAFFGQGTRLTVV.